These T cell receptor beta chains were read from a single sample in a study of cytotoxic CD8 clonotypes in ibrutinib-treated CLL. TCRdb's table, derived via immunoSEQ multiplex PCR, lists solely in-frame clones and lacks some. The sample contains approximately 320,000 clones, around 66% of which appear only once. The source material was PBMCs, sampled after 36 months of ibrutinib treatment. The receptor set was obtained from a human donor with chronic lymphocytic leukemia. Each CDR3 is given with its conserved first and last residue. A D gene is named only where the DNA matches it firmly. Size is omitted from some rows. Given values are once, few, many or a class for expanded clones.

>.|TRBJ2-3|TRBV7-3|.
CASSLTGTGTQYF
TGTGCCAGCAGCTTAACGGGAACCGGAACGCAGTATTTT
>.|TRBJ2-1|TRBV5-1|TRBD2
CASSLGSAGGRLTPVGQFF
TGCGCCAGCAGCTTGGGGTCGGCGGGGGGGCGATTGACACCCGTGGGGCAGTTCTTC
>.|TRBJ1-6|TRBV6-6|.
CASSPTAGRRPLHF
TGTGCCAGCAGCCCCACGGCAGGGCGGAGGCCCCTCCACTTT
>few|TRBJ1-4|TRBV19|TRBD1
CASSTSGTGYEKLFF
TGTGCCAGTAGTACCTCCGGGACAGGATATGAAAAACTGTTTTTT
>.|TRBJ2-4|TRBV11-2|.
CASSLGGIQYF
TGTGCCAGCAGCTTAGGGGGCATTCAGTACTTC
>.|TRBJ2-1|TRBV9|.
CASSARASEYNEQFF
TGTGCCAGCAGCGCCCGGGCTAGCGAGTACAATGAGCAGTTCTTC
>.|TRBJ2-7|TRBV5-5|.
CASSLYGPEQYF
TGTGCCAGCAGCTTGTACGGGCCCGAGCAGTACTTC
>.|TRBJ2-2|TRBV4-1|.
CASSQDRVGNTGELFF
TGCGCCAGCAGCCAAGATCGGGTGGGGAACACCGGGGAGCTGTTTTTT
>.|TRBJ1-2|TRBV27|.
CASSTRGTGYDYGYTF
TGTGCCAGCAGTACCCGCGGGACCGGGTACGACTATGGCTACACCTTC
>few|TRBJ1-1|TRBV15|.
CATSRAHTEAFF
TGTGCCACCAGCAGAGCTCACACTGAAGCTTTCTTT
>few|TRBJ1-1|TRBV11-2|.
CASRETFRGGIEAFF
TGTGCCAGCAGGGAAACTTTCAGGGGAGGTATTGAAGCTTTCTTT
>.|TRBJ2-6|TRBV29-1|.
CSVAAHPLGANVLTF
TGCAGCGTTGCCGCGCACCCTCTGGGGGCCAACGTCCTGACTTTC
>.|TRBJ2-5|TRBV27|.
CASSLRIGTAQTQYF
TGTGCCAGCAGTTTAAGGATCGGGACGGCTCAGACCCAGTACTTC
>.|TRBJ2-7|TRBV28|.
CASSKTPSYEQYF
TGTGCCAGCAGTAAAACACCGTCCTACGAGCAGTACTTC
>.|TRBJ2-1|TRBV2|.
CASTYRADNEQFF
TGTGCCAGCACGTACCGGGCCGACAATGAGCAGTTCTTC
>.|TRBJ1-1|TRBV18|.
CASSDWWGTEAFF
TGTGCCAGCTCAGACTGGTGGGGCACTGAAGCTTTCTTT
>.|TRBJ1-5|TRBV19|TRBD1
CASRPPGGQAYQPQHF
TGTGCCAGTAGACCCCCCGGGGGACAGGCATATCAGCCCCAGCATTTT
>few|TRBJ2-7|TRBV14|TRBD1
CASSHLPGTGWLDEQYF
TGTGCCAGCAGCCATCTACCCGGGACAGGGTGGTTGGACGAGCAGTACTTC
>.|TRBJ2-2|TRBV7-2|TRBD2
CASPSSGGANTGELFF
TGTGCCAGCCCTAGTAGCGGGGGGGCGAACACCGGGGAGCTGTTTTTT
>.|TRBJ2-7|TRBV11-2|TRBD1
CASSSDRVREQYF
TGTGCCAGCAGCTCGGACAGGGTAAGGGAGCAGTACTTC
>.|TRBJ2-1|TRBV7-2|.
CASRYRDTFYNEQFF
TGTGCCAGCAGATACCGGGACACCTTTTACAATGAGCAGTTCTTC
>.|TRBJ2-2|TRBV6-6|.
CASSYSGGPNTGELFF
TGTGCCAGCAGTTACTCGGGGGGGCCGAACACCGGGGAGCTGTTTTTT
>once|TRBJ2-3|TRBV11-3|.
CASSLGGAGTQYF
TGTGCCAGCAGCTTAGGGGGCGCGGGTACGCAGTATTTT
>.|TRBJ2-7|TRBV5-1|.
CASSPRDTYEQYF
TGCGCCAGCAGCCCCCGGGATACCTACGAGCAGTACTTC
>.|TRBJ2-1|TRBV5-6|TRBD2
CASTRTRVRDNEQFF
TGTGCCAGCACCAGGACTAGAGTTCGCGACAATGAGCAGTTCTTC
>.|TRBJ2-2|TRBV15|.
CATSLETGNTGELFF
TGTGCCACCAGCTTAGAGACAGGGAACACCGGGGAGCTGTTTTTT
>.|TRBJ2-3|TRBV7-9|TRBD1
CASRWTGGTDTQYF
TGTGCCAGCAGGTGGACAGGGGGCACAGATACGCAGTATTTT
>.|TRBJ1-5|TRBV5-4|TRBD1
CASSRDSDQPQHF
TGTGCCAGCAGCCGGGACAGCGATCAGCCCCAGCATTTT
>once|TRBJ2-2|TRBV11-2|.
CASSLGPVTGELFF
TGTGCCAGCAGCTTAGGGCCCGTGACCGGGGAGCTGTTTTTT
>.|TRBJ2-7|TRBV11-2|TRBD2
CASRTLKRGSSYEQYF
TGTGCCAGCAGGACACTGAAGCGGGGGAGCTCCTACGAGCAGTACTTC
>.|TRBJ2-2|TRBV7-2|TRBD1
CASSDRTGWVGELFF
TGTGCCAGCAGCGACCGGACAGGGTGGGTCGGGGAGCTGTTTTTT
>.|TRBJ1-4|TRBV9|.
CASSGGVNEKLFF
TGTGCCAGCAGCGGAGGGGTGAATGAAAAACTGTTTTTT
>.|TRBJ1-6|TRBV6-1|.
CASRYRASLSPLHF
TGTGCCAGCAGGTACCGGGCCTCACTTTCACCCCTCCACTTT
>.|TRBJ2-1|TRBV6-1|TRBD2
CASSRGGQFF
TGTGCCAGCAGCCGGGGGGGGCAGTTCTTC
>few|TRBJ1-2|TRBV6-6|.
CASSPANYGYTF
TGTGCCAGCAGTCCAGCTAACTATGGCTACACCTTC
>.|TRBJ1-2|TRBV11-2|.
CASSKDSSYGYTF
TGTGCCAGCAGCAAAGACAGTTCCTATGGCTACACCTTC
>few|TRBJ1-5|TRBV6-1|.
CASSENPGSNQPQHF
TGTGCCAGCAGTGAGAACCCCGGCAGCAATCAGCCCCAGCATTTT
>.|TRBJ1-1|TRBV29-1|.
CSVERVLDTEAFF
TGCAGCGTTGAGCGGGTTTTGGACACTGAAGCTTTCTTT
>.|TRBJ2-7|TRBV2|TRBD1
CASSEVGRGQEQYF
TGTGCCAGCAGTGAAGTGGGCAGGGGGCAAGAGCAGTACTTC
>few|TRBJ1-1|TRBV14|.
CASSNRPNTEAFF
TGTGCCAGCAGTAACAGGCCAAACACTGAAGCTTTCTTT
>.|TRBJ2-7|TRBV5-1|.
CASSFGGSSYEQYF
TGCGCCAGCAGCTTTGGAGGGAGCTCCTACGAGCAGTACTTC
>.|TRBJ2-7|TRBV4-3|TRBD2
CASSQDVAGDYEQYF
TGCGCCAGCAGCCAAGACGTGGCGGGAGACTACGAGCAGTACTTC
>.|TRBJ2-1|TRBV7-9|.
CASSLVGVLVVGQFF
TGTGCCAGCAGCTTAGTAGGGGTATTAGTAGTTGGGCAGTTCTTC
>.|TRBJ2-7|TRBV11-2|TRBD2
CASSLEVLAFPYEQYF
TGTGCCAGCAGCTTAGAAGTACTAGCGTTTCCCTACGAGCAGTACTTC
>few|TRBJ1-5|TRBV5-1|.
CASSANPNQPQHF
TGCGCCAGCAGCGCAAACCCAAATCAGCCCCAGCATTTT
>.|TRBJ2-3|TRBV15|.
CATSRVGLMGTDTQYF
TGTGCCACCAGCAGAGTAGGGCTCATGGGCACAGATACGCAGTATTTT
>.|TRBJ2-5|TRBV2|.
CASSREPQETQYF
TGTGCCAGCAGCAGGGAGCCCCAAGAGACCCAGTACTTC
>.|TRBJ1-2|TRBV18|.
CASSTYQGTAPGYTF
TGTGCCAGCTCAACGTATCAGGGTACCGCCCCGGGCTACACCTTC